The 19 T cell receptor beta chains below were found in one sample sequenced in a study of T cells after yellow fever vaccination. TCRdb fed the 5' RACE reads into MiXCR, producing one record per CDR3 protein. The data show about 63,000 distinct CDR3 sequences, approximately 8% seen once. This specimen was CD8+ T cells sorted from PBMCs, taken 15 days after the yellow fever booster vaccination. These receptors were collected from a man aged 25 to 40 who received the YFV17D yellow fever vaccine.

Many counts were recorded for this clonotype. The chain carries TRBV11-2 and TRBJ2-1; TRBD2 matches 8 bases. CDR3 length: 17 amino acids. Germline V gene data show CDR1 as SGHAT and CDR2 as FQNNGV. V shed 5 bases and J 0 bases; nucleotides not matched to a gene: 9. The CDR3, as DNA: TGTGCCAGCAGCCTTACTCTAGCGGGTGGCTCCTACAATGAGCAGTTCTTC. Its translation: CASSLTLAGGSYNEQFF.

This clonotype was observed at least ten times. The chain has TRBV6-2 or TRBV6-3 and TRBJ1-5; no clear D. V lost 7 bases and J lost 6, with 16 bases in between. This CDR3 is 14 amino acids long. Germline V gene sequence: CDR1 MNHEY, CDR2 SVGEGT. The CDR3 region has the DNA TGTGCCAGCACCGACCCCCAATTAGGTCAGCCCCAGCATTTT. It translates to CASTDPQLGQPQHF.

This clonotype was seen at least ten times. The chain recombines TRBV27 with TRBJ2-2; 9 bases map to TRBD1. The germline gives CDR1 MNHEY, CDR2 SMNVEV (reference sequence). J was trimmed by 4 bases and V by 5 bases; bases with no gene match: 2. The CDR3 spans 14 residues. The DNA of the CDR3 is TGTGCCAGCAGTGACAGGGGGAGCACCGGGGAGCTGTTTTTT. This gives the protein CASSDRGSTGELFF.

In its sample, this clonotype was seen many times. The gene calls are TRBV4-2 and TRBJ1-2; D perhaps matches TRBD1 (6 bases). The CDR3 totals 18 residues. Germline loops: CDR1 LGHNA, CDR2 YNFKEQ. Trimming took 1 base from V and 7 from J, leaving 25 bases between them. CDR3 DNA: TGTGCCAGCAGCCAAGTAATCTCACTGGCAGGGGAAAAAGGTGGCTACACCTTC. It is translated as CASSQVISLAGEKGGYTF.

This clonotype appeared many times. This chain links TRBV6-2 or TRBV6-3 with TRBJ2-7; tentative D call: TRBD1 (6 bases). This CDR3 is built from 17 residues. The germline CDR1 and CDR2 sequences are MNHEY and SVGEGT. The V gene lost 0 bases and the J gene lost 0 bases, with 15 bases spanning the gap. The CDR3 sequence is CASSYSNRESTSYEQYF. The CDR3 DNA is TGTGCCAGCAGTTACTCGAACAGGGAATCCACCTCCTACGAGCAGTACTTC.

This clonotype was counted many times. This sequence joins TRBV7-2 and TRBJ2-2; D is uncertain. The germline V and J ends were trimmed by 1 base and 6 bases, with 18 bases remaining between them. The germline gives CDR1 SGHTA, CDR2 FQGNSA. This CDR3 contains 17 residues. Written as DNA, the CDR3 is TGTGCCAGCAGCTTAGGGACCGGGCCCCTACCCGCCGGGGAGCTGTTTTTT. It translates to CASSLGTGPLPAGELFF.

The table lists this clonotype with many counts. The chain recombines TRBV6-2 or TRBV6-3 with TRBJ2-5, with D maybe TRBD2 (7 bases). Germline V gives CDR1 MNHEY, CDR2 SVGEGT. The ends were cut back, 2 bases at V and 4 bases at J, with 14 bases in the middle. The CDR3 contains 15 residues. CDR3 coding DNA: TGTGCCAGCAGTTACGGGGGGGCGCTCGGAGAGACCCAGTACTTC. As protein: CASSYGGALGETQYF.

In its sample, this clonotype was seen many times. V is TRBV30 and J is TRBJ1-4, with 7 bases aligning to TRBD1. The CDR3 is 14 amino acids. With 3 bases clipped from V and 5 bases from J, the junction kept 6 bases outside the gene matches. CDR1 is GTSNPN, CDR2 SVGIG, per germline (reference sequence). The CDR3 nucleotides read TGTGCCTGGAGCCGGACAGGTGGAAATGAAAAACTGTTTTTT. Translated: CAWSRTGGNEKLFF.

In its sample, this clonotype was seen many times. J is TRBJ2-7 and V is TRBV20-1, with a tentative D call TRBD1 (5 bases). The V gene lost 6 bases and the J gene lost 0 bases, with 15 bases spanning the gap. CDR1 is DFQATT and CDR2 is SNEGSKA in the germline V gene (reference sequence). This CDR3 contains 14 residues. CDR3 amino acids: CSASSLGVSYEQYF. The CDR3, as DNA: TGCAGTGCCTCATCCCTAGGGGTCTCCTACGAGCAGTACTTC.

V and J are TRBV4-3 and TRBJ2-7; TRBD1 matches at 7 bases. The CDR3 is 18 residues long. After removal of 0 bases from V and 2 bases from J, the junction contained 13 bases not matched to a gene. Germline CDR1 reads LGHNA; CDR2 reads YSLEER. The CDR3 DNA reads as TGCGCCAGCAGCCAAGATTCGAGGGGGCTTGACATCACCTACGAGCAGTACTTC. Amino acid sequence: CASSQDSRGLDITYEQYF.

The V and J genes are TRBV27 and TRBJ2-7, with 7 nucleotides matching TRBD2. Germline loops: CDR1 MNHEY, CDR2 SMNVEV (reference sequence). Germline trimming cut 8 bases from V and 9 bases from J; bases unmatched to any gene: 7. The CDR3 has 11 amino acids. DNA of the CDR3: TGTGCCAGCCGGGGAGGGTATGGGCAGTACTTC. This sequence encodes CASRGGYGQYF.

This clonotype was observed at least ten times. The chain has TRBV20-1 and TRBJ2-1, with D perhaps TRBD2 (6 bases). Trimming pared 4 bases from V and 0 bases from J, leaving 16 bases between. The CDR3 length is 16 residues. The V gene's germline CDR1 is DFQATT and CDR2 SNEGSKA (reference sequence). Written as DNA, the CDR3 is TGCAGTGCTAATCAGGACTACCTAAGCTCCTACAATGAGCAGTTCTTC. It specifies CSANQDYLSSYNEQFF.

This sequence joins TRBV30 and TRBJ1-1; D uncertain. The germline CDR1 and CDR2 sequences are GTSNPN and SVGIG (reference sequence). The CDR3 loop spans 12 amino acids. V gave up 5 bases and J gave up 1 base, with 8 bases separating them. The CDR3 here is CAWATENTEAFF. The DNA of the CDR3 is TGTGCCTGGGCAACAGAGAACACTGAAGCTTTCTTT. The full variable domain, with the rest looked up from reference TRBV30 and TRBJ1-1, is SQTIHQWPATLVQPVGSPLSLECTVEGTSNPNLYWYRQAAGRGLQLLFYSVGIGQISSEVPQNLSASRPQDRQFILSSKKLLLSDSGFYLCAWATENTEAFFGQGTRLTVV.

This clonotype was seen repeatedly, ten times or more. The DNA for the CDR3 is TGTGCCAGTACCCCTGGAGAGTACGATACGCAGTATTTT. Encoded protein: CASTPGEYDTQYF. V usage is TRBV19 and J usage is TRBJ2-3; D uncertain. This CDR3 region has 13 residues. CDR1 and CDR2 (germline): LNHDA, SQIVND (reference sequence). V shed 7 bases and J shed 6 bases, with 14 bases lying between them.

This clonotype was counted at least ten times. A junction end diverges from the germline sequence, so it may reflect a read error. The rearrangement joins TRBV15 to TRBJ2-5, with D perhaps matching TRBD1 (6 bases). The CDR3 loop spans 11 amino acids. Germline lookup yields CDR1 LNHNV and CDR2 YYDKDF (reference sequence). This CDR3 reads CAIRGQGTQYF. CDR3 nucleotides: TGTGCCATCAGGGGTCAAGGGACCCAGTACTTC.

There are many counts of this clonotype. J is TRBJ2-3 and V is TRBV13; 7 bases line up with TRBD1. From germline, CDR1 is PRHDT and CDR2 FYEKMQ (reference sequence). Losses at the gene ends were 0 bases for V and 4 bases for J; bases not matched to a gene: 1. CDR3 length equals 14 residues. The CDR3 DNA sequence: TGTGCCAGCAGCTTAGGGACAGGGTCAGATACGCAGTATTTT. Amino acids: CASSLGTGSDTQYF.

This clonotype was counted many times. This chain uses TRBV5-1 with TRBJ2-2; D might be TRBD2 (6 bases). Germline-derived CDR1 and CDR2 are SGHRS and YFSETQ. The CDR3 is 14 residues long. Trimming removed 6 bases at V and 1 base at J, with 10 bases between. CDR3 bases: TGCGCCAGCATTGGAGGGCGGAACACCGGGGAGCTGTTTTTT. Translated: CASIGGRNTGELFF.

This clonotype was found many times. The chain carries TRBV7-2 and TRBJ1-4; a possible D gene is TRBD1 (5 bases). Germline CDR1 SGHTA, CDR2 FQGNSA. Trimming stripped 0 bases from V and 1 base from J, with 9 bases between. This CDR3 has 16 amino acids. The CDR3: CASSLAMRGTNEKLFF. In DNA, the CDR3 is TGTGCCAGCAGCTTAGCGATGAGGGGAACTAATGAAAAACTGTTTTTT. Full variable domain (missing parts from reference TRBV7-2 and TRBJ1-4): GAGVSQSPSNKVTEKGKDVELRCDPISGHTALYWYRQSLGQGLEFLIYFQGNSAPDKSGLPSDRFSAERTGGSVSTLTIQRTQQEDSAVYLCASSLAMRGTNEKLFFGSGTQLSVL.

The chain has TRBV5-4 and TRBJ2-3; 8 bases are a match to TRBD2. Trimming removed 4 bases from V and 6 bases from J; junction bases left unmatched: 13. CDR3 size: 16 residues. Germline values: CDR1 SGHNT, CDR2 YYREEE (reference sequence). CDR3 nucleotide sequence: TGTGCCAGCAGCGACCACCTCGGGGGGGATTTGGATACGCAGTATTTT. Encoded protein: CASSDHLGGDLDTQYF.